The rows below give T cell receptor beta chains drawn from one sample of a study of blood T cells in healthy people across ages. TCRdb fed the 5' RACE reads into MiXCR, producing one record per CDR3 protein. In the table there are just under 550,000 distinct CDR3 sequences, 24% of which are singletons. A further study also used this sample, focusing on T cells of mothers and their children.

Sequenced material: blood. These receptors were collected from a boy aged 10-17 years in good health. CDR3s include the opening cysteine and the closing phenylalanine or tryptophan. D genes are given only for firm matches. Clone sizes are given selectively: once, few, many, or a class where the clone is expanded.

V gene	J gene	D gene	clone size	CDR3 DNA	CDR3 protein
TRBV5-1	TRBJ2-5	TRBD2	few	TGCGCCAGCAGCTACAACTCTCGCGGGGGAGGGGAGACCCAGTACTTC	CASSYNSRGGGETQYF
TRBV20-1	TRBJ1-6	-	-	TGCAGTGCTAGAGATCAAGGCAGAGCTGTGTATAATTCACCCCTCCACTTT	CSARDQGRAVYNSPLHF
TRBV5-4	TRBJ2-5	-	-	TGTGCCAGCAGCTTGTTTATGGTGCTTAGACCCACCCAAGAGACCCAGTACTTC	CASSLFMVLRPTQETQYF
TRBV3-1	TRBJ2-5	-	few	TGTGCCAGCAGCCCGAGAGGTCGGGGGAATTCAGAGACCCAGTACTTC	CASSPRGRGNSETQYF
TRBV5-5	TRBJ1-4	TRBD1	-	TGTGCCAGCAGCTTAGCCGGGACAGCTAATAATGAAAAACTGTTTTTT	CASSLAGTANNEKLFF
TRBV4-1	TRBJ2-2	-	few	TGCGCCAGCAGCCCCCGGGACCTCGGAAGGCTCACCGGGGAGCTGTTTTTT	CASSPRDLGRLTGELFF
TRBV7-9	TRBJ2-1	TRBD2	-	TGTGCCAGCAGCCCGCCGGGACTAGCATATGAGCAGTTCTTC	CASSPPGLAYEQFF
TRBV20-1	TRBJ2-5	TRBD1	once	TGCAGTGCTAGATCCGGGACAGGGGGAGAGACCCAGTACTTC	CSARSGTGGETQYF
TRBV5-5	TRBJ2-1	-	many	TGTGCCAGCAGCCAGGGTCGGGGGGCGGGGGCAGTGCATGAGCAGTTCTTC	CASSQGRGAGAVHEQFF
TRBV6-2/TRBV6-3	TRBJ2-3	-	-	TGTGCCAGCAGTTACTCTACCCGTCAGGAGGAGCCCACAGATACGCAGTATTTT	CASSYSTRQEEPTDTQYF